This entry lists 20 T cell receptor beta chains sequenced from one sample in a study of blood T cell repertoires in COVID-19 (dated by TCRdb to about 2020). Library creation used the immunoSEQ multiplex PCR assay. TCRdb re-hosts the immuneACCESS table, in-frame sequences only. Its copies lack some clones; in the studies checked, an unresolved V gene accounts for under half of them, and the cause for the rest is not known. The sample table lists 100,000 to 150,000 clones, around nine tenths of them with a count of one. Roughly 3.9% of the sample is held by the ten biggest clonotypes. Sequenced: peripheral blood. The source is a man aged 55-75 years with COVID-19, enrolled during active disease.

The rearrangement uses TRBV9 and TRBJ2-7; unclear D gene. In germline, CDR1 is SGDLS, CDR2 YYNGEE. Trimming took 0 bases from V and 7 from J, leaving 8 bases between them. This CDR3 contains 12 residues. CDR3 region: CASSVGQTEQYF. The CDR3 DNA reads as TGTGCCAGCAGCGTAGGGCAGACTGAGCAGTACTTC.

The rearrangement links TRBV7-2 to TRBJ1-5; D gene unclear. V lost 5 bases to trimming and J lost 6 bases, with 17 bases between them. CDR1 is SGHTA, CDR2 FQGNSA, per germline. The CDR3 is 15 amino acids. Here the CDR3 reads CASSLRPGGGQPQHF. As DNA, the CDR3 is TGTGCCAGCAGCCTGAGACCGGGAGGTGGTCAGCCCCAGCATTTT.

V usage is TRBV28 and J usage is TRBJ2-3; 8 nucleotides align to TRBD2. With V trimmed by 7 bases and J by 4 bases, 10 bases remained unmatched. The CDR3 extends over 15 amino acids. CDR1 MDHEN and CDR2 SYDVKM come from the germline V gene. The CDR3: CASNRGLGGPDTQYF. The CDR3 DNA is TGTGCCAGCAACCGGGGACTAGGGGGGCCAGATACGCAGTATTTT.

The chain joins TRBV6-5 to TRBJ2-5; 8 nucleotides line up with TRBD1. Germline V gene lookup returns CDR1 MNHEY and CDR2 SVGAGI. The CDR3 contains 15 residues. J was trimmed by 1 base and V by 4 bases; bases with no gene match: 5. The CDR3 sequence: CASSSTGGGQETQYF. The DNA for the CDR3 is TGTGCCAGCAGTTCAACAGGGGGAGGCCAAGAGACCCAGTACTTC.

The chain links TRBV6-5 to TRBJ2-7, with D possibly matching TRBD2 (5 bases). This CDR3 spans 14 amino acids. Germline V gives CDR1 MNHEY, CDR2 SVGAGI. V shed 7 bases and J shed 4 bases, with 17 bases lying between them. CDR3 amino acids: CASTPRTQRYEQYF. The CDR3 region has the DNA TGTGCCAGCACACCCCGGACCCAGCGGTACGAGCAGTACTTC.

V usage is TRBV5-1 and J usage is TRBJ2-7; 7 bases map to TRBD2. Germline V CDR1 and CDR2: SGHRS, YFSETQ. The length of the CDR3 is 15 residues. V lost 0 bases to trimming and J lost 3 bases; unmatched junction nucleotides: 6. This chain's CDR3 is CASSLEAGPHYEQYF. As DNA, the CDR3 is TGCGCCAGCAGCTTGGAAGCGGGGCCCCACTACGAGCAGTACTTC.

The rearrangement links TRBV7-2 to TRBJ2-5; TRBD1 matches at 7 bases. The CDR3 spans 16 residues. Germline V gene data show CDR1 as SGHTA and CDR2 as FQGNSA. Unmatched junction bases numbered 6, after V lost 1 base and J lost 1 base. CDR3 sequence: CASSLVPTGAQETQYF. CDR3 DNA sequence: TGTGCCAGCAGCTTAGTTCCAACAGGGGCCCAAGAGACCCAGTACTTC. The complete variable domain, with remaining parts taken from reference TRBV7-2 and TRBJ2-5, reads GAGVSQSPSNKVTEKGKDVELRCDPISGHTALYWYRQSLGQGLEFLIYFQGNSAPDKSGLPSDRFSAERTGGSVSTLTIQRTQQEDSAVYLCASSLVPTGAQETQYFGPGTRLLVL.

The CDR3 region has the DNA TGTGCCAGCAGTGAATGGGGCCAGTCTAATGAAAAACTGTTTTTT. Its protein is CASSEWGQSNEKLFF. The chain carries TRBV25-1 and TRBJ1-4; possibly TRBD1 for D (5 bases). Germline V gives CDR1 MGHDK, CDR2 SYGVNS. The length of the CDR3 is 15 residues. The V and J ends lost 1 base and 3 bases respectively, with 9 bases between them.

This clone was detected once. V is TRBV13 and J is TRBJ1-1; 8 bases map to TRBD1. The CDR3 totals 14 residues. V lost 5 bases and J lost 6; bases outside the gene matches: 8. The germline CDR1 and CDR2 sequences are PRHDT and FYEKMQ (reference sequence). CDR3 nucleotides: TGTGCCAGCAGCCTAGAGGACAGGGCGGCTGAAGCTTTCTTT. Protein sequence: CASSLEDRAAEAFF.

J is TRBJ2-2 and V is TRBV12-3 or TRBV12-4; perhaps TRBD1 as D (6 bases). V lost 5 bases and J 5 bases, leaving 9 bases between the germline ends. The CDR3 loop spans 13 amino acids. CDR3 nucleotide sequence: TGTGCCAGCAGTGCAAGGGGGACCGGGGAGCTGTTTTTT. It translates to CASSARGTGELFF.

This chain's CDR3 is CASGFPGGHTGELFF. The CDR3 DNA reads TGTGCTAGTGGTTTTCCCGGAGGTCACACCGGGGAGCTGTTTTTT. V and J are TRBV12-5 and TRBJ2-2; a possible D gene is TRBD2 (5 bases). Germline V gene sequence: CDR1 LGHNT, CDR2 FRNRAP. V was cut by 3 bases and J by 3 bases, with 11 bases left in between. The CDR3 is 15 residues long.

This rearrangement joins TRBV28 to TRBJ1-5; D gene unclear. Germline values: CDR1 MDHEN, CDR2 SYDVKM. The ends were cut back, 8 bases at V and 7 bases at J, with 12 bases in the middle. The CDR3 is 12 residues long. The CDR3 DNA is TGTGCCAGCGCGGTAGTCAACCAGCCCCAGCATTTT. Residues: CASAVVNQPQHF.

This clone has just one count. V is TRBV11-2 and J is TRBJ2-5, with a possible D match to TRBD1 (5 bases). V lost 5 bases, J lost 5 bases, and 6 bases lay in between. In germline, CDR1 is SGHAT, CDR2 FQNNGV. CDR3 length equals 11 residues. The CDR3 loop is CASSAGETQYF. The DNA for the CDR3 is TGTGCCAGCAGCGCAGGGGAGACCCAGTACTTC.

The chain is built from TRBV9 and TRBJ1-2; D unclear. Germline V gene lookup returns CDR1 SGDLS and CDR2 YYNGEE. The CDR3 contains 11 residues. V lost 3 bases to trimming and J lost 9 bases, with 9 bases between them. CDR3 protein: CASSASGRYTF. CDR3 nucleotides: TGTGCCAGCAGCGCGAGCGGGCGCTACACCTTC.

The chain combines TRBV5-4 with TRBJ2-3, with a weak D call TRBD2 (7 bases). This CDR3 region has 16 residues. V shed 0 bases and J shed 1 base, with 12 bases lying between them. Germline V CDR1 and CDR2: SGHNT, YYREEE (reference sequence). CDR3 in DNA: TGTGCCAGCAGCTTGGCAGGGAGGGGGGGCACAGATACGCAGTATTTT. It is translated as CASSLAGRGGTDTQYF.

This chain uses TRBV6-1 with TRBJ1-1; tentatively, D is TRBD1 (6 bases). This CDR3 has 16 amino acids. Germline V CDR1 and CDR2: MNHNS, SASEGT. V lost 2 bases and J 5 bases, leaving 18 bases between the germline ends. The DNA of the CDR3 is TGTGCCAGCAGTGAACTCCCAGGCAGGGGTAAGACTGAAGCTTTCTTT. Its translation is CASSELPGRGKTEAFF.

The chain uses TRBV28 and TRBJ1-5; possible D gene TRBD1, 6 bases. V was cut by 6 bases and J by 7 bases, with 10 bases left in between. CDR3 size: 12 residues. Germline V CDR1 and CDR2: MDHEN, SYDVKM. The CDR3, as DNA: TGTGCCAGCAGCGCGACAGGCCAGCCCCAGCATTTT. This gives the protein CASSATGQPQHF.

This clone was picked up a small number of times. Its ends do not fully match the called genes, so a read error is possible. CDR3 amino acids: CAGRAKGAGTGELFF. The DNA of the CDR3 is TGTGCCGGCAGGGCCAAGGGGGCAGGCACCGGGGAGCTGTTTTTT. V usage is TRBV2 and J usage is TRBJ2-2, with 7 bases lining up with TRBD1. Germline V gene lookup returns CDR1 SNHLY and CDR2 FYNNEI. The CDR3 is 15 amino acids.

V and J are TRBV24-1 and TRBJ2-1, with no clear D. Trimming took 5 bases from V and 7 from J, leaving 5 bases between them. The CDR3 sequence is 11 residues long. CDR1 is KGHDR, CDR2 SFDVKD, per germline. CDR3 residues: CATSARNEQFF. The CDR3 DNA reads TGTGCCACCAGTGCCAGGAATGAGCAGTTCTTC.

This clone was seen once. The rearrangement links TRBV11-1 to TRBJ1-2, with D tentatively TRBD1 (6 bases). CDR1 is SGHAT, CDR2 FQDESV, per germline (reference sequence). The CDR3 runs to 14 residues. V shed 5 bases and J shed 2 bases, with 12 bases lying between them. CDR3 loop: CASSRGQSNYGYTF. CDR3 DNA: TGTGCCAGCAGCCGAGGACAGAGCAACTATGGCTACACCTTC.